Listed below are T cell receptor beta chains from one sample, sequenced in a study of T-cell memory formation after mild COVID-19. MiXCR, run by TCRdb on the 5' RACE reads, gives a single entry per CDR3 protein. The sample lists about 350,000 distinct CDR3 sequences, under 15% occurring once. Sequenced input: PBMCs or a T cell subset sorted from them (not recorded which). The receptors stem from a man between 18 and 29 years old who had mild COVID-19 (a few samples of this study predate the infection). Cell type and time point are not known. Each CDR3 is given with its conserved first and last residue. Each record gives: clone size, V gene, D gene, J gene, CDR3 protein, CDR3 DNA. A D gene is named only where the DNA matches it firmly. The size field is filled for only some rows; it gives once, few, many or a size class.

clone size: .; V gene: TRBV6-2/TRBV6-3; D gene: .; J gene: TRBJ2-2; CDR3 protein: CAARLAGGAGELFF; CDR3 DNA: TGTGCCGCCCGCTTGGCGGGTGGGGCCGGGGAGCTGTTTTTT
clone size: .; V gene: TRBV30; D gene: TRBD1; J gene: TRBJ1-1; CDR3 protein: CAWSAGGPGEAFF; CDR3 DNA: TGTGCCTGGAGTGCAGGGGGCCCTGGTGAAGCTTTCTTT
clone size: few; V gene: TRBV14; D gene: .; J gene: TRBJ2-2; CDR3 protein: CASSQAKTGLELFF; CDR3 DNA: TGTGCCAGCAGCCAAGCCAAGACAGGCCTGGAGCTGTTTTTT
clone size: .; V gene: TRBV6-2/TRBV6-3; D gene: .; J gene: TRBJ2-5; CDR3 protein: CASSSGGWETQYF; CDR3 DNA: TGTGCCAGCAGTTCCGGGGGCTGGGAGACCCAGTACTTC
clone size: .; V gene: TRBV18; D gene: .; J gene: TRBJ1-2; CDR3 protein: CASSPPIGAAGYTF; CDR3 DNA: TGTGCCAGCTCACCACCGATTGGCGCGGCTGGCTACACCTTC
clone size: .; V gene: TRBV7-2; D gene: .; J gene: TRBJ2-5; CDR3 protein: CASSLRNGLAKETQYF; CDR3 DNA: TGTGCCAGCAGCTTGCGGAACGGTCTGGCAAAAGAGACCCAGTACTTC
clone size: .; V gene: TRBV7-6; D gene: TRBD1; J gene: TRBJ2-7; CDR3 protein: CASTLGANRGVPYEQYF; CDR3 DNA: TGTGCCAGCACCCTGGGGGCAAACAGGGGAGTCCCCTACGAGCAGTACTTC
clone size: many; V gene: TRBV20-1; D gene: .; J gene: TRBJ1-2; CDR3 protein: CSAEVGGPGGYTF; CDR3 DNA: TGCAGTGCTGAGGTGGGAGGACCGGGGGGCTACACCTTC
clone size: few; V gene: TRBV20-1; D gene: .; J gene: TRBJ2-1; CDR3 protein: CSARVRSYNEQFF; CDR3 DNA: TGCAGTGCTAGAGTCAGGTCCTACAATGAGCAGTTCTTC
clone size: many; V gene: TRBV6-2/TRBV6-3; D gene: .; J gene: TRBJ1-5; CDR3 protein: CASSGRPDGNQPQHF; CDR3 DNA: TGTGCCAGCAGTGGCCGACCGGACGGCAATCAGCCCCAGCATTTT